The subject of this entry is one T cell receptor (beta chain). The sample belongs to a study of blood T cell repertoires in COVID-19. Study details: From the United States, Italy and Spain came samples of acute and convalescent COVID-19.

This CDR3 contains 18 residues. V was clipped by 1 base and J by 7 bases, with 20 bases between them. CDR1 is MGHRA and CDR2 is YSYEKL in the germline V gene. TCRdb keeps only in-frame clones here, not all; method: immunoSEQ multiplex PCR. The repertoire holds approximately 160,000 clones, with around 82% as singletons. This sequence was found in a woman aged 45-60 years in a cohort exposed to, infected with or recovered from COVID-19 (not recorded which). Sequenced input: PBMCs or T cells enriched from blood (not recorded which). This chain links TRBV4-1 with TRBJ1-6, with D unclear. CDR3 sequence (DNA): TGCGCCAGCAGCCAAGTCCCGCACCTAGGTGGTGAAAATTCACCCCTCCACTTT. Amino acid sequence: CASSQVPHLGGENSPLHF.